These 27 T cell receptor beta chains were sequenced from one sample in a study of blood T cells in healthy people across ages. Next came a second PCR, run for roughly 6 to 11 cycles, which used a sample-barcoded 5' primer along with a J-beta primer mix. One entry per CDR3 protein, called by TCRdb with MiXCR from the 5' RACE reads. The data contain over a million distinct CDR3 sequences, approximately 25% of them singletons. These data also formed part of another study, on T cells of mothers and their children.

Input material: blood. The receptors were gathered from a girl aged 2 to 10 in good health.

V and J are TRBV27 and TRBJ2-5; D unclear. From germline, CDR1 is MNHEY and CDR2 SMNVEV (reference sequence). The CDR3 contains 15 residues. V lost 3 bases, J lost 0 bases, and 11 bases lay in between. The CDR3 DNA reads TGTGCCAGCAGTTTTGACGGAAGGGACCAAGAGACCCAGTACTTC. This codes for CASSFDGRDQETQYF.

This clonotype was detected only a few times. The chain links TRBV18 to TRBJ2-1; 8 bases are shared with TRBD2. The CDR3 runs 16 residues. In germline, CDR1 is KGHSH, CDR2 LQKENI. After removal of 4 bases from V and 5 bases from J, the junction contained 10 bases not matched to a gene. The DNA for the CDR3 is TGTGCCAGCTCACGGCGGACTAGCCAATTGAACAATGAGCAGTTCTTC. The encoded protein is CASSRRTSQLNNEQFF. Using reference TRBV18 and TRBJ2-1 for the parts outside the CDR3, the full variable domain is NAGVMQNPRHLVRRRGQEARLRCSPMKGHSHVYWYRQLPEEGLKFMVYLQKENIIDESGMPKERFSAEFPKEGPSILRIQQVVRGDSAAYFCASSRRTSQLNNEQFFGPGTRLTVL.

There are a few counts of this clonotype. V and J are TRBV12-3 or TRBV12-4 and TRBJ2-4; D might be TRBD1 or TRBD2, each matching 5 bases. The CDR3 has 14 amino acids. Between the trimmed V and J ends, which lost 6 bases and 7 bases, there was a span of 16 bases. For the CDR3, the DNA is TGTGCCAGCAGCCTCCGGGACCCCCACAACATTCAGTACTTC. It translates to CASSLRDPHNIQYF.

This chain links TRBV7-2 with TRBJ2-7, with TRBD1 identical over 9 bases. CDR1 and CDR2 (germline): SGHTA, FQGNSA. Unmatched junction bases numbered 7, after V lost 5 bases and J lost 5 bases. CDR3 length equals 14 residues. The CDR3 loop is CASSAGTGSDEQYF. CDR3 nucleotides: TGTGCCAGCAGCGCTGGGACAGGGAGCGACGAGCAGTACTTC.

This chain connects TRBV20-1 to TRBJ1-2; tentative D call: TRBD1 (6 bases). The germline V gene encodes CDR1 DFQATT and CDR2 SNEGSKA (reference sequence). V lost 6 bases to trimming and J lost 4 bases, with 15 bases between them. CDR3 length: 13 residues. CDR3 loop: CSAPLGGSYGYTF. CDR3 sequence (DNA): TGCAGTGCCCCCTTAGGGGGTAGCTATGGCTACACCTTC.

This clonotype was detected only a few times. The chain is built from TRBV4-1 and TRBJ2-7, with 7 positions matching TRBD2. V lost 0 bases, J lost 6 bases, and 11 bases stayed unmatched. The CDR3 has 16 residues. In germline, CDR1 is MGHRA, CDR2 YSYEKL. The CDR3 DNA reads TGCGCCAGCAGCCAAGATGAAGGGGACTATCTTTCCGAGCAGTACTTC. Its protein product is CASSQDEGDYLSEQYF.

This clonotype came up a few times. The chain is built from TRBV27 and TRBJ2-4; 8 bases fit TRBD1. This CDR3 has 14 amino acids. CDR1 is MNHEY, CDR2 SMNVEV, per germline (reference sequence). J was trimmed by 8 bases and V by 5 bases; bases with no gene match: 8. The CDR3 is CASSPTDRVDIQYF. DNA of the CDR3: TGTGCCAGCAGTCCCACGGACAGGGTAGACATTCAGTACTTC.

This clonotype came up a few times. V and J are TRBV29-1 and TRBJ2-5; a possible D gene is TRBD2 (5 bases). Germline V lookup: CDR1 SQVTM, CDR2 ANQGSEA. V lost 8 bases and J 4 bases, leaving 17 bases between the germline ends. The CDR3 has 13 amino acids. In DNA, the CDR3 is TGCAGCATGGACTCTACAATGCGAGAGACCCAGTACTTC. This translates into CSMDSTMRETQYF.

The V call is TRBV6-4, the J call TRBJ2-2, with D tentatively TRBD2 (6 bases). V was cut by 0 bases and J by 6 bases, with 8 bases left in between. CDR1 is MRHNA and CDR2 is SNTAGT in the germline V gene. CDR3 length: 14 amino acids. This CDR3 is CASSDSPGAGELFF. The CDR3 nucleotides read TGTGCCAGCAGTGACTCCCCGGGGGCCGGGGAGCTGTTTTTT.

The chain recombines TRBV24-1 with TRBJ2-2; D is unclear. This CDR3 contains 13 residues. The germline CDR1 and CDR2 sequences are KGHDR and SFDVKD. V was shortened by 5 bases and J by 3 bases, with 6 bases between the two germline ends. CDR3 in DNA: TGTGCCACCAGTGCTCTGGACACCGGGGAGCTGTTTTTT. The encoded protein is CATSALDTGELFF.

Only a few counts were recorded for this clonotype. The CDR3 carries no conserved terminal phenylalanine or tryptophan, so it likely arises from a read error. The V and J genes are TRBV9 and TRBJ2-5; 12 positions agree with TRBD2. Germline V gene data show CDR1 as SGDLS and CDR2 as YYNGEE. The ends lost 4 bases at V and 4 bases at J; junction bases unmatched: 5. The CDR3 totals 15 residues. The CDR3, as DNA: TGTGCCAGCAGCATACGGACTAGCGGGATAGAGACCCAGTACCTC. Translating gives CASSIRTSGIETQYL.

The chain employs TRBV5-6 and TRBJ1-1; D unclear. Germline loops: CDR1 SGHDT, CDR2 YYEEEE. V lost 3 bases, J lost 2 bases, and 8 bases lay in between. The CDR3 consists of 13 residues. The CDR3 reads CASSYPDNTEAFF. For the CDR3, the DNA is TGTGCCAGCAGCTACCCGGACAACACTGAAGCTTTCTTT.

CDR3 residues: CASSLRRGGYTF. Here the CDR3 DNA reads TGTGCCAGCAGCTTACGACGGGGCGGCTACACCTTC. This chain links TRBV7-2 with TRBJ1-2, with D possibly TRBD1 on 5 matching bases. The length of the CDR3 is 12 residues. The V gene lost 2 bases and the J gene lost 8 bases, with 9 bases spanning the gap. Per germline, CDR1 SGHTA and CDR2 FQGNSA.

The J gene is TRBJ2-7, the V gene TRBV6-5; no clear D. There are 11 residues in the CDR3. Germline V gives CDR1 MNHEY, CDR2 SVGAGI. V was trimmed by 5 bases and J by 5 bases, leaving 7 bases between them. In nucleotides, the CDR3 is TGTGCCAGCAGTCACCAAGACGAGCAGTACTTC. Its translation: CASSHQDEQYF.

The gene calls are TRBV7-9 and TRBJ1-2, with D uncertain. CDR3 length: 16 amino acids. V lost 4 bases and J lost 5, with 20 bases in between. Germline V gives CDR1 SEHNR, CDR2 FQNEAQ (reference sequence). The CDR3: CASSSGLRVDLYGYTF. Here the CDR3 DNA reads TGTGCCAGCAGCTCCGGATTGCGGGTAGATCTGTATGGCTACACCTTC.

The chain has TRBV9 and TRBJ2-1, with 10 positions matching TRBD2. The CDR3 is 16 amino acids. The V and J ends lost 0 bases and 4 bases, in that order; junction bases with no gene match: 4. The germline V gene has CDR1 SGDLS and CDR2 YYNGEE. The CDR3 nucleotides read TGTGCCAGCAGCGTAGAAGAGCGGGGGGGTTACAATGAGCAGTTCTTC. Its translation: CASSVEERGGYNEQFF. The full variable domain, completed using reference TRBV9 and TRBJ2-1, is DSGVTQTPKHLITATGQRVTLRCSPRSGDLSVYWYQQSLDQGLQFLIQYYNGEERAKGNILERFSAQQFPDLHSELNLSSLELGDSALYFCASSVEERGGYNEQFFGPGTRLTVL.

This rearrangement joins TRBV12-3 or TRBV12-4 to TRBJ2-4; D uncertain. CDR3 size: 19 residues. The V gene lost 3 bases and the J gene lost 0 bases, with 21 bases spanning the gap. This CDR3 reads CASSLVTLGARLAKNIQYF. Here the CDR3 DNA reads TGTGCCAGCAGTTTGGTCACTCTCGGAGCGCGGTTAGCCAAAAACATTCAGTACTTC.

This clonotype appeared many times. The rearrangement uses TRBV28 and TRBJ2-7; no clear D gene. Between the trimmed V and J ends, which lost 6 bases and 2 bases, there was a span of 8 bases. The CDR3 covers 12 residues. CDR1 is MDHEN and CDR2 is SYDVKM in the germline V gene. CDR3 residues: CASSFRPYEQYF. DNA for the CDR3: TGTGCCAGCAGCTTCCGACCCTACGAGCAGTACTTC.

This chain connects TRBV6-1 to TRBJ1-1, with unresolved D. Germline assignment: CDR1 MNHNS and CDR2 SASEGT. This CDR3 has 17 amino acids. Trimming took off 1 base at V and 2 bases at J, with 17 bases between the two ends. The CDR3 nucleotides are TGTGCCAGCAGTGAAGTCGGGCGTGGGGTTGGCAACACTGAAGCTTTCTTT. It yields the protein CASSEVGRGVGNTEAFF.

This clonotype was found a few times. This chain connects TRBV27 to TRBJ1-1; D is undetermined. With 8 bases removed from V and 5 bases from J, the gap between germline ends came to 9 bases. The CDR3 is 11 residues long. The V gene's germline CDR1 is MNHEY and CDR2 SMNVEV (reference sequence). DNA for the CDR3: TGTGCCAGCGGGTCGGAAACTGAAGCTTTCTTT. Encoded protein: CASGSETEAFF.

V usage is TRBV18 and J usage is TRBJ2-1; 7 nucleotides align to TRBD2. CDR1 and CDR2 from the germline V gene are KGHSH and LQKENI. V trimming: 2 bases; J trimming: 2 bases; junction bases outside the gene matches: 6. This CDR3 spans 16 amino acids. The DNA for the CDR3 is TGTGCCAGCTCACCAGCGGGGGTAATCACCTACAATGAGCAGTTCTTC. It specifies CASSPAGVITYNEQFF.

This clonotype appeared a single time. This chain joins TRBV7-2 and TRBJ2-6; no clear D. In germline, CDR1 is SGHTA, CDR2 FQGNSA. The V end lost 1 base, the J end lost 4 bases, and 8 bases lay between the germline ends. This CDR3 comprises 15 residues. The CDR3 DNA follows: TGTGCCAGCAGCTTAGAGATTGTGGGGGCCAACGTCCTGACTTTC. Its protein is CASSLEIVGANVLTF.

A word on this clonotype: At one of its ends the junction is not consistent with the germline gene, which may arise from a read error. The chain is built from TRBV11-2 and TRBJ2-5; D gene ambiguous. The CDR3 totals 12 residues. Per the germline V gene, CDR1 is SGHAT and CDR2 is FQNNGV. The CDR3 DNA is TGTGCCAGCAGGCAGTACCAAGAGACCCAGCACTTC. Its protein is CASRQYQETQHF.

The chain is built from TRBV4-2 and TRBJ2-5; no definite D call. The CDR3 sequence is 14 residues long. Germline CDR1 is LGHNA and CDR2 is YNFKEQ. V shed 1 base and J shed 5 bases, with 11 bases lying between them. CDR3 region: CASSQGGTEETQYF. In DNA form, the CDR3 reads TGTGCCAGCAGCCAAGGCGGAACCGAGGAGACCCAGTACTTC.

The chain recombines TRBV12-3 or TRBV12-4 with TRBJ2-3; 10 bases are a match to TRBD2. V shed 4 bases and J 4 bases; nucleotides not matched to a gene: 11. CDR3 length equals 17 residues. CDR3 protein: CASSSDERGGRADTQYF. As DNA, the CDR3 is TGTGCCAGCAGTTCTGACGAGCGGGGGGGCCGCGCAGATACGCAGTATTTT.

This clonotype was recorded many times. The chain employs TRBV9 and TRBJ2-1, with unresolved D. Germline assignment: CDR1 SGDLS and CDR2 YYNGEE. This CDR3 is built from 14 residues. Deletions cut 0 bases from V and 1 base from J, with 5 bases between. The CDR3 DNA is TGTGCCAGCAGCGTAGGCGGTTCCTACAATGAGCAGTTCTTC. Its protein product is CASSVGGSYNEQFF.

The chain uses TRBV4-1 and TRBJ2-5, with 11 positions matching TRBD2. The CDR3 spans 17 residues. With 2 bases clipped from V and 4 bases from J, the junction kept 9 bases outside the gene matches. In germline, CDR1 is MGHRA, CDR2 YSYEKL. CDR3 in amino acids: CASSQLPLAGGGETQYF. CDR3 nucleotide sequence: TGCGCCAGCAGCCAACTTCCCCTAGCGGGGGGAGGAGAGACCCAGTACTTC.